The present T cell receptor beta chain was sequenced within a study of T cell responses to AZD1222 COVID-19 vaccine. Findings and caveats of the study: Along spike, vaccine-associated CD4 TCRs were found throughout, with dominance at 160-218 and 743-854. Spike-specific TCR breadth and depth both grew after two AZD1222 doses. The donors showed a predominance of white British ancestry and of females, with possible underestimation of clonal diversity. There were repertoire samples only from the period after the peak T cell response.

The data were produced by immunoSEQ multiplex PCR, yet TCRdb's version contains in-frame clones alone and is incomplete. The table records 98,000 or so clones, 70% to 85% of them present only once. Concerning this clone itself: The antigen remains unidentified.

Germline V gene sequence: CDR1 MNHEY, CDR2 SMNVEV (reference sequence). V shed 5 bases and J 6 bases; nucleotides not matched to a gene: 5. CDR3 length: 13 amino acids. V and J are TRBV27 and TRBJ2-3; 7 nucleotides match TRBD1. Material: peripheral blood, obtained 28 days after the second AZD1222 dose. The clonotype was recovered from an adult who received the AZD1222 COVID-19 vaccine. CDR3 nucleotide sequence: TGTGCCAGCAGTCCCGAGACAGGGGATACGCAGTATTTT. This codes for CASSPETGDTQYF.